In its sample, the clone carrying this T cell receptor beta chain was seen a few times. Its antigen is not known. Germline trimming cut 11 bases from V and 2 bases from J; bases unmatched to any gene: 7. Per germline, CDR1 MNHNS and CDR2 SASEGT. This CDR3 has 13 amino acids. cDNA libraries for TCR beta contained unique molecular identifiers. A single record per CDR3 protein comes from TCRdb applying MiXCR to the PCR reads. There are hundreds of thousands of distinct CDR3 sequences in the sample; roughly 30% occur only once, and more than 0.45% lies in the top ten. This specimen belongs to a study of post-analysis software for immune sequencing data. Whole-study findings and limits: TRBV segments more frequent in patients than in controls numbered several and included TRBV5-6, TRBV5-1 and TRBV20-1.

Sequencing input: blood. This TCR came from a girl between 10 and 17 years old with multiple sclerosis. The V and J genes are TRBV6-1 and TRBJ2-7; 9 bases agree with TRBD1. Written as DNA, the CDR3 is TGTGCCGGCGGACAGGGGACCACCTACGAGCAGTACTTC. Translated, it gives CAGGQGTTYEQYF.